This TCR beta chain was obtained from a study of cytomegalovirus exposure and HLA in healthy donors. Across the study: The roughly 100 million unique TCR beta sequences, from 150 million to 200 million T cells, were found by an earlier analysis.

Study-wide points: Most of the TCR beta V segments (in an earlier analysis) were productive either about 87% or about 30% of the time. An Asian-associated ancestry cluster reportedly showed fewer N-insertions than the approximately 630-donor mean in a later analysis. Apart from CMV serostatus, no immune exposure information was available.

The CDR3 sequence is 16 residues long. V was cut by 2 bases and J by 4 bases, with 16 bases left in between. Germline V CDR1 and CDR2: SGHRS, YFSETQ. The PCR had 60 Vbeta and 13 Jbeta primers. The data were produced by immunoSEQ multiplex PCR, yet TCRdb's version contains in-frame clones alone and is incomplete. The table records 100,000 to 150,000 clones, approximately 79% of them present only once. This clone was observed once. The antigen is undetermined. This chain joins TRBV5-1 and TRBJ2-1; the D gene is possibly TRBD1 (6 bases). Sequencing used PBMCs. The clonotype comes from a man aged 25-40 years in good health and CMV-seronegative. CDR3 coding DNA: TGCGCCAGCAGCTTATATGGGGGCCAGGGGTACAATGAGCAGTTCTTC. It yields the protein CASSLYGGQGYNEQFF.